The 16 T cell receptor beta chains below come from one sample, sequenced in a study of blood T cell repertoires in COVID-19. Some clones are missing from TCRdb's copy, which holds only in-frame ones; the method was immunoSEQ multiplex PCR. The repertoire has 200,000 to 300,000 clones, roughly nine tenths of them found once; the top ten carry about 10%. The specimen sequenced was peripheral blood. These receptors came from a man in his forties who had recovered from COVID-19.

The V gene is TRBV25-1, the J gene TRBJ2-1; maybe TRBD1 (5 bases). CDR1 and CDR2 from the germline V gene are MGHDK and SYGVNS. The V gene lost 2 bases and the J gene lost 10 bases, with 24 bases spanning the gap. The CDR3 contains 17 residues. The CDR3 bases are TGTGCCAGCAGTGAAAACGCGGTCAGGGTTCTAATAGTCGAGCAGTTCTTC. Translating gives CASSENAVRVLIVEQFF.

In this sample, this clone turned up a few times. CDR3 loop: CASSLSPFPGDEQFF. In nucleotides, the CDR3 is TGTGCCAGCAGTTTATCCCCATTTCCCGGGGATGAGCAGTTCTTC. J is TRBJ2-1 and V is TRBV27; tentatively, D is TRBD2 (5 bases). The germline gives CDR1 MNHEY, CDR2 SMNVEV (reference sequence). The CDR3 has 15 amino acids. Trimming pared 0 bases from V and 8 bases from J, leaving 14 bases between.

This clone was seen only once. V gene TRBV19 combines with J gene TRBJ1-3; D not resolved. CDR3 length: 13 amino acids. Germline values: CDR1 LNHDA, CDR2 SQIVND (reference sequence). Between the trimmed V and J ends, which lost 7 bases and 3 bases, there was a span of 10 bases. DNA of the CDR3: TGTGCCAGTACCTGGCGGGGTGGAAACACCATATATTTT. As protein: CASTWRGGNTIYF. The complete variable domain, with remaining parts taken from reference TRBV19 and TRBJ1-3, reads DGGITQSPKYLFRKEGQNVTLSCEQNLNHDAMYWYRQDPGQGLRLIYYSQIVNDFQKGDIAEGYSVSREKKESFPLTVTSAQKNPTAFYLCASTWRGGNTIYFGEGSWLTVV.

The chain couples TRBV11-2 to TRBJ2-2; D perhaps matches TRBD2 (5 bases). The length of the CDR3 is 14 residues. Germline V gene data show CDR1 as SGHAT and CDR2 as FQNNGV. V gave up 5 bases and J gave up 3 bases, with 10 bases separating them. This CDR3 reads CASSVTRYTGELFF. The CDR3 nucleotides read TGTGCCAGCAGCGTAACTAGATACACCGGGGAGCTGTTTTTT.

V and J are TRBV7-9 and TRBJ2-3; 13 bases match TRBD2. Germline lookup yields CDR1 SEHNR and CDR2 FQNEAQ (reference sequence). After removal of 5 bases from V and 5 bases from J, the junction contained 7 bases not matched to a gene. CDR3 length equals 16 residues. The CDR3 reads CASSVGLAGALDTQYF. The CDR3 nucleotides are TGTGCCAGCAGCGTCGGACTAGCGGGAGCCCTAGATACGCAGTATTTT. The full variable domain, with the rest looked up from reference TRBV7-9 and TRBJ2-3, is DTGVSQNPRHKITKRGQNVTFRCDPISEHNRLYWYRQTLGQGPEFLTYFQNEAQLEKSRLLSDRFSAERPKGSFSTLEIQRTEQGDSAMYLCASSVGLAGALDTQYFGPGTRLTVL.

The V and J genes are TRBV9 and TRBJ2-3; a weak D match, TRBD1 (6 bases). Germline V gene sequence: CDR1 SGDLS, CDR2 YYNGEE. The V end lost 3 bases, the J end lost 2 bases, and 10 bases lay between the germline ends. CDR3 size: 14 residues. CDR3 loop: CASSAPGHTDTQYF. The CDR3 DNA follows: TGTGCCAGCAGCGCACCGGGACACACAGATACGCAGTATTTT. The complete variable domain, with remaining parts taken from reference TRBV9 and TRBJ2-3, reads DSGVTQTPKHLITATGQRVTLRCSPRSGDLSVYWYQQSLDQGLQFLIQYYNGEERAKGNILERFSAQQFPDLHSELNLSSLELGDSALYFCASSAPGHTDTQYFGPGTRLTVL.

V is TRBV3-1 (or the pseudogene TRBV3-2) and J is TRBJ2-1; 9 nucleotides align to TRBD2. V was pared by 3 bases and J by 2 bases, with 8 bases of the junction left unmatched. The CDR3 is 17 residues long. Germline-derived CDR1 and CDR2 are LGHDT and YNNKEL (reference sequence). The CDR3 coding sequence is TGTGCCAGCAGCCAGAGTCTAGCGGGGTCCCCCTACAATGAGCAGTTCTTC. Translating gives CASSQSLAGSPYNEQFF.

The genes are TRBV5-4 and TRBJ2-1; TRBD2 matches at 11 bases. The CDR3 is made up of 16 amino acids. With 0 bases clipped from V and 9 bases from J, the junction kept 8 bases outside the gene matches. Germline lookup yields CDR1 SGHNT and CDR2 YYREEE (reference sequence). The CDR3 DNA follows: TGTGCCAGCAGCTTGGCCGGTAGCGGGGGGGCTAGTGAGCAGTTCTTC. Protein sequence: CASSLAGSGGASEQFF.

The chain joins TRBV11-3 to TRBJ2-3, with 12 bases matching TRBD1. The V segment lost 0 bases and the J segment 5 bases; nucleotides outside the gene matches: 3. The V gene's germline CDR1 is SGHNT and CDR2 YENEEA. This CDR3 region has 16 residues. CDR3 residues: CASSLDRDRGRDTQYF. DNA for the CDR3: TGTGCCAGCAGCTTAGATCGGGACAGGGGGCGAGATACGCAGTATTTT.

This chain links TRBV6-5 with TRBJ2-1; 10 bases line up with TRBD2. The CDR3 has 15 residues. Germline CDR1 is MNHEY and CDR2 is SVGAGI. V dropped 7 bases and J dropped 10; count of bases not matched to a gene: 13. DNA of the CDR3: TGTGCCAGCATCCCCGGGACTAGCGTGATCGGGGAGCAGTTCTTC. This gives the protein CASIPGTSVIGEQFF.

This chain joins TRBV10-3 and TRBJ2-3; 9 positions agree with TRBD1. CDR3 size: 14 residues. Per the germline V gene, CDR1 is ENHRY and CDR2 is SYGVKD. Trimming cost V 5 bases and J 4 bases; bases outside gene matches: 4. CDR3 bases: TGTGCCATCAGTTACAGGGGGCGCGCAGATACGCAGTATTTT. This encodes CAISYRGRADTQYF.

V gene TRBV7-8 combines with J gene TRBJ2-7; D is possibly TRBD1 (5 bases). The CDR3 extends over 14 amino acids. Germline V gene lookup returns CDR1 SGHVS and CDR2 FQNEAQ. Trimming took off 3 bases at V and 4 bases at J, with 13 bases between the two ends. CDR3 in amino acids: CASSLTRAVYEQYF. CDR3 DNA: TGTGCCAGCAGCTTGACCAGGGCAGTATACGAGCAGTACTTC. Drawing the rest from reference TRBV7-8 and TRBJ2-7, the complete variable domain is GAGVSQSPRYKVAKRGQDVALRCDPISGHVSLFWYQQALGQGPEFLTYFQNEAQLDKSGLPSDRFFAERPEGSVSTLKIQRTQQEDSAVYLCASSLTRAVYEQYFGPGTRLTVT.

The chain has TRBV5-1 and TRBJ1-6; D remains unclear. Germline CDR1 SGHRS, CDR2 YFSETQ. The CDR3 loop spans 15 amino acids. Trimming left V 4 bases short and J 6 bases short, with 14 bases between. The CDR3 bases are TGCGCCAGCAGCCCAGACGCTGGGCCTAATTCACCCCTCCACTTT. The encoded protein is CASSPDAGPNSPLHF.

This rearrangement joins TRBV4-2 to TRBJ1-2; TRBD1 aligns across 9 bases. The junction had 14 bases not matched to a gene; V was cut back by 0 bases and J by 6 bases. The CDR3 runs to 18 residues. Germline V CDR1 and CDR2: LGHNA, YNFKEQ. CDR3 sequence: CASSQETDRGFSVHGYTF. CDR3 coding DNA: TGTGCCAGCAGCCAAGAGACGGACAGGGGCTTTAGTGTCCATGGCTACACCTTC.

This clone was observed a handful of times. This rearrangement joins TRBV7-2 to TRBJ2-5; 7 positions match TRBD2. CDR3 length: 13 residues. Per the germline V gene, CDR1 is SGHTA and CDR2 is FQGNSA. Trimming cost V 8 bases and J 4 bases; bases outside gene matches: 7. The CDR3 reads CASGSVAGETQYF. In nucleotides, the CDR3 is TGTGCCAGCGGATCCGTAGCGGGAGAGACCCAGTACTTC.

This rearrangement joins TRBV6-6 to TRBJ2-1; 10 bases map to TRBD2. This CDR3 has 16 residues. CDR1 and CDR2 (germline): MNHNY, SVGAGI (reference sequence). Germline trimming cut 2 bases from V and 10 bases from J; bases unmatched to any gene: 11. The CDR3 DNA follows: TGTGCCAGCAGTTACGCCTCGAGCGGGGGGGCCTTAGAGCAGTTCTTC. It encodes CASSYASSGGALEQFF.